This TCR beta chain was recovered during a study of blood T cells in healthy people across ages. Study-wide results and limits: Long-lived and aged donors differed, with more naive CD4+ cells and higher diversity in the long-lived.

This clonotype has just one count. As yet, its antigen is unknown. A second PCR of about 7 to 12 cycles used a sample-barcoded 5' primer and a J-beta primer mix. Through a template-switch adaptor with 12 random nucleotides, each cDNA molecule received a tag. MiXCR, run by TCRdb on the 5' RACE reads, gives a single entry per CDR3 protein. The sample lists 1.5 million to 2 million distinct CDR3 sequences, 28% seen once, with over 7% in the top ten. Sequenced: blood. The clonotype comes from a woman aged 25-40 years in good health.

For the CDR3, the DNA is TGTGCCAGCACCAATCAGGGAGGGAACACTGAAGCTTTCTTT. It yields the protein CASTNQGGNTEAFF. The chain joins TRBV7-9 to TRBJ1-1; possible D gene TRBD1, 5 bases. Per germline, CDR1 SEHNR and CDR2 FQNEAQ (reference sequence). CDR3 length equals 14 residues. Trimming took 7 bases from V and 1 from J, leaving 13 bases between them.